This T cell receptor (beta chain) was captured in a study of blood T cell repertoires in COVID-19. About the study: Whether acute or convalescent, the COVID-19 samples came from the United States, Italy and Spain. Nucleic acid was either cDNA or gDNA, and it came from T cells, B-cell-depleted T cells, or PBMCs.

Original data processing: Reference gene primer amplification gave estimated nucleated cell counts. Sequencing was performed with immunoSEQ multiplex PCR; in TCRdb, only in-frame clones are kept and a portion is missing. V, J and clone size are those of that table, while D and trimming were read from the DNA. The data hold some 500,000 clones, with roughly nine tenths observed a single time. This CDR3 is 17 amino acids long. Germline CDR1 MGHRA, CDR2 YSYEKL. V shed 4 bases and J 1 base; nucleotides not matched to a gene: 6. This clone was recorded a few times. The receptor was derived from a woman aged 45-65 years with COVID-19, enrolled during active disease. The chain carries TRBV4-1 and TRBJ1-5; 11 bases map to TRBD1. The source material was peripheral blood. CDR3 amino acids: CASSPSGTGGSNQPQHF. Written as DNA, the CDR3 is TGCGCCAGCAGCCCTTCGGGGACAGGGGGAAGCAATCAGCCCCAGCATTTT.